Below, 12 T cell receptor beta chains from the same sample are listed, as sequenced in a study of shared clonotypes between healthy human individuals. The table came from immunoSEQ multiplex PCR; TCRdb's copy has only in-frame clones and leaves some out. The sample includes fewer than 850,000 clones, 96% of them seen just once. Naive CD8 cells lacked CD45RO and underwent positive selection for CCR7, leaving out terminally differentiated effector memory CD45RA+ cells. Sequences were obtained from naive CD8+ T cells sorted from blood. Receptors originate from a man aged 25 to 40 in good health.

The rearrangement uses TRBV27 and TRBJ2-7; 11 positions match TRBD2. V lost 5 bases, J lost 7 bases, and 7 bases stayed unmatched. There are 14 residues in the CDR3. CDR1 is MNHEY, CDR2 SMNVEV, per germline (reference sequence). CDR3 region: CASSELAGVKEQYF. CDR3 nucleotide sequence: TGTGCCAGCAGTGAACTAGCGGGGGTGAAGGAGCAGTACTTC.

V usage is TRBV18 and J usage is TRBJ2-1; 7 bases are shared with TRBD2. The CDR3 contains 15 residues. The germline V gene encodes CDR1 KGHSH and CDR2 LQKENI. The ends lost 3 bases at V and 4 bases at J; junction bases unmatched: 6. Written as DNA, the CDR3 is TGTGCCAGCTCACCGCTAGCGGAAGGTTACAATGAGCAGTTCTTC. This gives the protein CASSPLAEGYNEQFF.

With respect to this clone: One end of the junction is discordant with germline, which a read error may explain. This chain joins TRBV29-1 and TRBJ2-5, with D tentatively TRBD2 (5 bases). The germline V gene has CDR1 SQVTM and CDR2 ANQGSEA. The CDR3 is 13 amino acids. The DNA of the CDR3 is TGCAGCGTTAAAGACGGGGTCCAAGAGACCCAGTACTTC. Protein sequence: CSVKDGVQETQYF.

The chain couples TRBV28 to TRBJ2-7; D is undetermined. CDR1 MDHEN and CDR2 SYDVKM come from the germline V gene. The CDR3 loop spans 15 amino acids. V lost 2 bases and J 3 bases, leaving 14 bases between the germline ends. This chain's CDR3 is CASSLGRNPGYEQYF. CDR3 nucleotide sequence: TGTGCCAGCAGTTTAGGTAGGAATCCGGGCTACGAGCAGTACTTC.

The chain recombines TRBV10-1 with TRBJ2-3, with D uncertain. Trimming took off 4 bases at V and 0 bases at J, with 5 bases between the two ends. The CDR3 is made up of 13 amino acids. The germline gives CDR1 WNHNN, CDR2 SYGVQD (reference sequence). This CDR3 reads CASSVLSTDTQYF. As DNA, the CDR3 is TGCGCCAGCAGTGTACTCAGCACAGATACGCAGTATTTT.

This chain joins TRBV4-1 and TRBJ2-7; 9 nucleotides align to TRBD1. The CDR3 consists of 16 residues. Germline trimming cut 2 bases from V and 3 bases from J; bases unmatched to any gene: 8. Per the germline V gene, CDR1 is MGHRA and CDR2 is YSYEKL. CDR3 in amino acids: CASSQPGTGFFYEQYF. The CDR3 DNA sequence: TGCGCCAGCAGCCAACCCGGGACAGGGTTCTTCTACGAGCAGTACTTC.

This clone was picked up one time. This sequence joins TRBV7-9 and TRBJ2-5, with D possibly TRBD1 on 6 matching bases. CDR3 length equals 14 residues. Trimming left V 4 bases short and J 2 bases short, with 11 bases between. Germline CDR1 reads SEHNR; CDR2 reads FQNEAQ (reference sequence). CDR3 region: CASSSGTTQETQYF. CDR3 DNA: TGTGCCAGCAGCTCCGGGACAACTCAAGAGACCCAGTACTTC.

The rearrangement joins TRBV27 to TRBJ2-7; D gene ambiguous. The CDR3 loop spans 13 amino acids. CDR1 is MNHEY, CDR2 SMNVEV, per germline (reference sequence). Deletions cut 6 bases from V and 0 bases from J, with 9 bases between. The CDR3 DNA is TGTGCCAGCAGAATACTTAGCTCCTACGAGCAGTACTTC. This gives the protein CASRILSSYEQYF.

The chain carries TRBV5-5 and TRBJ1-5; D unresolved. CDR1 SGHKS and CDR2 YYEKEE come from the germline V gene (reference sequence). V dropped 4 bases and J dropped 6 bases, with 14 bases sitting between them. This CDR3 region has 14 residues. The CDR3 bases are TGTGCCAGCAGCGACCGGCCCGCGGGTCAGCCCCAGCATTTT. Translating it yields CASSDRPAGQPQHF.

This chain connects TRBV28 to TRBJ1-2; TRBD1 is a possible D gene (6 bases). CDR3 size: 16 residues. CDR1 MDHEN and CDR2 SYDVKM come from the germline V gene. Trimming stripped 4 bases from V and 8 bases from J, with 23 bases between. The CDR3 nucleotides read TGTGCCAGCAGTTCCTTTACCGGGACATCAGCGCGGGGCTACACCTTC. It codes for CASSSFTGTSARGYTF.

This chain connects TRBV28 to TRBJ2-4; possible D gene TRBD2, 6 bases. Trimming removed 6 bases from V and 7 bases from J, with 25 bases in between. In germline, CDR1 is MDHEN, CDR2 SYDVKM. The CDR3 length is 17 residues. The DNA of the CDR3 is TGTGCCAGCAGCACCCCTAATATGACAGCTGGGGGGAACATTCAGTACTTC. Protein: CASSTPNMTAGGNIQYF.

The chain couples TRBV19 to TRBJ1-1, with a weak D call TRBD1 (6 bases). V was cut by 3 bases and J by 5 bases, with 13 bases left in between. Germline lookup yields CDR1 LNHDA and CDR2 SQIVND (reference sequence). The CDR3 runs 14 residues. The CDR3 bases are TGTGCCAGTAGTATTTCGAGGCAGGGGACTGAAGCTTTCTTT. As protein: CASSISRQGTEAFF.